This TCR beta chain originates from a study of blood T cell repertoires in COVID-19. Study at large: Samples came from the United States, Italy and Spain, spanning acute and convalescent COVID-19. T cells, B-cell-depleted T cells, or PBMCs supplied cDNA or gDNA.

This clone was seen only a few times. V was pared by 5 bases and J by 4 bases, with 12 bases between. CDR1 is SGHTA and CDR2 is FQGNSA in the germline V gene. The CDR3 contains 15 residues. As handled by the study authors: Reference gene primers were amplified, and this amplification served to estimate nucleated cell counts. Sequenced by immunoSEQ multiplex PCR; TCRdb stores in-frame clones only, minus some. D and trimming were read from the DNA, whereas the V and J calls and clone size are those reported in that table. The sample holds about 360,000 clones, about 80% seen once. The TCR originated in a human donor with acute or convalescent COVID-19. The donor label of this sample is uncertain. Sequencing input: peripheral blood. The rearrangement uses TRBV7-2 and TRBJ1-6; possibly TRBD1 for D (6 bases). Here the CDR3 reads CASSAGTGYNSPLHF. CDR3 bases: TGTGCCAGCAGCGCCGGAACAGGGTATAATTCACCCCTCCACTTT.